This T cell receptor beta chain emerged from a study of regulatory T cells in long-lasting Graves disease listed by TCRdb under 2021. Concerning the study at large: Persistent Graves' disease was defined as persistently positive TSH receptor autoantibodies together with antithyroid drug treatment for over 5 years. Peripheral blood TCR sequencing and RNA sequencing compared persistent Graves' disease patients with newly diagnosed Graves' disease patients. The study was conducted in China and was registered as a clinical trial. TCR sequencing covered some 13 persistent and 20 or so newly diagnosed Graves' disease patients, around 33 samples in total. Antithyroid drugs had been taken for about 10.3 years on average by persistent Graves' disease patients in the clinical cohort.

In this sample, this clonotype turned up many times. The antigen it binds to is not known. No much larger clone is present one base from it, and per-base qualities are unavailable. The sample's time point label, decoded: persistent/refractory GD, antithyroid drugs over 5 years with positive TRAb. For both TCR sequencing and RNA sequencing, RNA was extracted from PBMCs using TRIzol. The diagnosis of Graves' disease was made according to American Thyroid Association guidelines. Patients were recruited from an endocrinology department in Xi'an, China. Each patient gave approximately 9.7 milliliters of peripheral blood, collected in an EDTA anticoagulant tube. PBMCs were isolated by Ficoll Paque Plus density gradient separation without further T cell sorting. RNA quality was checked with an Agilent 2100 Bioanalyzer and agarose gel, and concentration with a NanoDrop 2000. Library preparation employed multiplex PCR. The sample was run on an Illumina HiSeq 4000. CDR3 regions were amplified by Arm-PCR with iRepertoire HTBI primers to construct TCR beta libraries. Before sequencing, the PCR products went through gel purification. Per the source publication's procedure: Across samples, about 63 TRBV and approximately 15 TRBJ segments were identified and used for gene usage analysis of CDR3 amino acid clonotypes. COPE and FqMerger were used to merge filtered high-quality paired reads into contigs. BLAST was used to align contigs to IMGT TRBV, TRBD and TRBJ reference genes, and CDR3 was defined according to IMGT. Highly expanded clones were defined as clonotypes with a frequency above 0.1%. Shannon entropy served as the measure of repertoire diversity, while the Gini coefficient captured V-J evenness. A clonotype found in more than one individual was treated as public. In-frame beta chains were kept once TCRdb had trimmed the public reads at Q25 with fastp and called clones with MiXCR. Under each unique CDR3 protein, matching rows form one entry showing the most common genes and DNA. TCRdb's processing, not the study's, gives the V and J calls here. The sample table contains 450,000 or so distinct CDR3 sequences; only one count was recorded for less than 25% of them. The ten largest clones add up to roughly 13% of the sample.

Trimming takes 3 bases from V and 8 bases from J, and the germline ends sit 16 bases apart. The CDR3 spans 15 residues, from the cysteine through the phenylalanine. Only the CDR3 part of the read is kept: 45 bases, read in frame from the first base. From a lookup of the germline V gene, CDR1 and CDR2 are ENHRY and SYGVKD. The paper's findings and limits, for the study overall: As a limitation, the authors acknowledged that the small sample size may reduce accuracy. Because the primary lesion, thyroid tissue, could not be accessed, the study looked at peripheral blood alone. Persistent Graves' disease patients showed lower TCR Shannon entropy and fewer highly expanded clones than newly diagnosed patients, suggesting clonal expansion. Sequencing and analysis were limited to the TCR beta chain. More public clonotypes were shared among persistent patients (2,741) than among newly diagnosed patients (roughly 960). Persistent disease showed preferential use of TRBV28, TRBJ1-2 and TRBJ2-5, whereas newly diagnosed disease favored TRBV20-1 and TRBJ2-1.

The source is a female donor with Graves disease. The chain employs TRBV10-3 and TRBJ1-4; TRBD1 is a weak D gene call, 6 bases matching. The sample was peripheral blood mononuclear cells (PBMCs), taken when the disease was refractory, from a patient treated with antithyroid drugs. The DNA sequence is as follows: TGTGCCATCAGTGACCCCGCCCCAGGGGACGAAAAACTGTTTTTT. Translation gives CAISDPAPGDEKLFF.